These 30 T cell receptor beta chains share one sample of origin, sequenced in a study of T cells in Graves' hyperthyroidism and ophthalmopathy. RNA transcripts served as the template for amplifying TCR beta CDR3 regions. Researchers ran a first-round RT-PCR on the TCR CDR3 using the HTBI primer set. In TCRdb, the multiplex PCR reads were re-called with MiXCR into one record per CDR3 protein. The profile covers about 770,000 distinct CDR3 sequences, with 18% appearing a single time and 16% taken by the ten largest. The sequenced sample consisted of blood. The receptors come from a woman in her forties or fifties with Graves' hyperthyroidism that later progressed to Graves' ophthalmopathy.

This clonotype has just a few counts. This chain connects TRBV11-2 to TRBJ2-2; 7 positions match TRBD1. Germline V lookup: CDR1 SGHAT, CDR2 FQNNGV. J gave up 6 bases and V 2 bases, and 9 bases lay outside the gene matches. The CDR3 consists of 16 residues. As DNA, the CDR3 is TGTGCCAGCAGCTTACGAGGGACAGAGCTCCCCGGGGAGCTGTTTTTT. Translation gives CASSLRGTELPGELFF.

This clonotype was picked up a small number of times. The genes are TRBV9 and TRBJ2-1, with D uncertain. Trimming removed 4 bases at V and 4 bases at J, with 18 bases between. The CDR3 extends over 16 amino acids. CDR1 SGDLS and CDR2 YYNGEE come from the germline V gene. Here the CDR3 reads CASSLGDLSTYNEQFF. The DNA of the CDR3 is TGTGCCAGCAGCCTAGGCGACTTGAGTACATACAATGAGCAGTTCTTC. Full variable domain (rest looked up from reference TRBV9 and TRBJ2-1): DSGVTQTPKHLITATGQRVTLRCSPRSGDLSVYWYQQSLDQGLQFLIQYYNGEERAKGNILERFSAQQFPDLHSELNLSSLELGDSALYFCASSLGDLSTYNEQFFGPGTRLTVL.

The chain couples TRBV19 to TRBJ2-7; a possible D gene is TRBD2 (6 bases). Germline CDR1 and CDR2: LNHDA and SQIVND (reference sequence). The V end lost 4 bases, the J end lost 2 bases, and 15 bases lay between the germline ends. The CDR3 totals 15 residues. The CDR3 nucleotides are TGTGCCAGTAGTACCCCCGGGGGTGTGACCTACGAGCAGTACTTC. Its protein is CASSTPGGVTYEQYF.

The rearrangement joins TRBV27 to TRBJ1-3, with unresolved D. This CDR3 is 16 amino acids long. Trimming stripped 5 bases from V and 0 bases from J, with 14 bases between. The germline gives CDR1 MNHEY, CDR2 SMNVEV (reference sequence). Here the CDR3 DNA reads TGTGCCAGCAGTGTTAACAGCGCGAGCTCTGGAAACACCATATATTTT. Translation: CASSVNSASSGNTIYF.

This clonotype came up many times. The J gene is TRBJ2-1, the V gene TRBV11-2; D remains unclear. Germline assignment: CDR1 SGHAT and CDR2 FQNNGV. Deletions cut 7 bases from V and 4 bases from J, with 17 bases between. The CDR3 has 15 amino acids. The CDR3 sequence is CASTKPGFQYNEQFF. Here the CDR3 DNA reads TGTGCCAGCACCAAACCCGGGTTTCAATACAATGAGCAGTTCTTC.

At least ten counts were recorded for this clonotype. In nucleotides, the CDR3 is TGTGCCAGCAGCTTAGATCCGGCCAGCCTTAACTATGGCTACACCTTC. Translating gives CASSLDPASLNYGYTF. V is TRBV11-2 and J is TRBJ1-2; D ambiguous. The V end lost 0 bases, the J end lost 1 base, and 12 bases lay between the germline ends. CDR3 length: 16 residues. Germline CDR1 and CDR2: SGHAT and FQNNGV.

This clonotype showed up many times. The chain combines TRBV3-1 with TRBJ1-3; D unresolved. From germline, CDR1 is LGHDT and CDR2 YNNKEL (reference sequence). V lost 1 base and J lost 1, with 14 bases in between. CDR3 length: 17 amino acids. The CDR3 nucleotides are TGTGCCAGCAGCCAAGGAGTTTGGGGTTCATCTGGAAACACCATATATTTT. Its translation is CASSQGVWGSSGNTIYF.

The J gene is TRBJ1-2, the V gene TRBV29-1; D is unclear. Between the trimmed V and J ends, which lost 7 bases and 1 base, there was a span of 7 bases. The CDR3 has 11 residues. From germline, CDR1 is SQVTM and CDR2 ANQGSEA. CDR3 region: CSGRFNYGYTF. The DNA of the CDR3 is TGCAGCGGACGGTTTAACTATGGCTACACCTTC.

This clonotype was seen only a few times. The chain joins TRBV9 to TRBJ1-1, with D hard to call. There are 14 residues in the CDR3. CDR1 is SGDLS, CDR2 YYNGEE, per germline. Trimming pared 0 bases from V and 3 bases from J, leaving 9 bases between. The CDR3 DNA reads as TGTGCCAGCAGCGTAGAAGACACGTACACTGAAGCTTTCTTT. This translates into CASSVEDTYTEAFF.

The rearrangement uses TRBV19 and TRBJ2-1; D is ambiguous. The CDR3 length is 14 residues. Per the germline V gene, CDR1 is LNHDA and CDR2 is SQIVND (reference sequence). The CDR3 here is CGAGPGGRHNEQFF. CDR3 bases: TGTGGCGCCGGGCCAGGCGGACGACACAATGAGCAGTTCTTC.

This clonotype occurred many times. The chain's CDR3 is CASSLGYKRGAFF. In DNA, the CDR3 is TGTGCCAGCAGCTTAGGTTACAAGAGGGGGGCTTTCTTT. The V gene is TRBV13, the J gene TRBJ1-1; possible D gene TRBD1, 6 bases. The CDR3 has 13 residues. The germline V gene has CDR1 PRHDT and CDR2 FYEKMQ (reference sequence). The V end lost 0 bases, the J end lost 11 bases, and 13 bases lay between the germline ends.

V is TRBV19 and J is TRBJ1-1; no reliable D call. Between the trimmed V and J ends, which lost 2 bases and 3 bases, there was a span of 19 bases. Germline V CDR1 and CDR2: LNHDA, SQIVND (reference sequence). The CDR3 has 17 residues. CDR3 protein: CASSILDMRREDTEAFF. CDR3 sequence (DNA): TGTGCCAGTAGTATACTCGACATGAGGAGGGAGGACACTGAAGCTTTCTTT.

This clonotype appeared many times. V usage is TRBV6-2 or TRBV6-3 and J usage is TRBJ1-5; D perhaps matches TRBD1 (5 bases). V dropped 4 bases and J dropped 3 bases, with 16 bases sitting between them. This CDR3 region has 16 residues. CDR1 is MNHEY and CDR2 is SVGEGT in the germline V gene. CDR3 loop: CASSFSRGVNNQPQHF. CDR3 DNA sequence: TGTGCCAGCAGTTTTTCGCGGGGGGTTAACAATCAGCCCCAGCATTTT.

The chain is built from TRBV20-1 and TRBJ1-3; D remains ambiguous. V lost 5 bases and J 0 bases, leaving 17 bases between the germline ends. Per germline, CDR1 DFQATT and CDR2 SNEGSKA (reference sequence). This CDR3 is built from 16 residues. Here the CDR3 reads CSAPRDPGNSGNTIYF. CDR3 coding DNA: TGCAGTGCTCCTCGTGATCCGGGAAACTCTGGAAACACCATATATTTT.

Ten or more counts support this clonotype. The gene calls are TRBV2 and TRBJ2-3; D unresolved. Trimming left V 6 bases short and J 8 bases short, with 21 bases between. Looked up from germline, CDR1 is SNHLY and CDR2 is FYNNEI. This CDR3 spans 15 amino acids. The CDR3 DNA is TGTGCCAGCAGGTACTTGGCTAGTACCCCCGGTACGCAGTATTTT. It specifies CASRYLASTPGTQYF.

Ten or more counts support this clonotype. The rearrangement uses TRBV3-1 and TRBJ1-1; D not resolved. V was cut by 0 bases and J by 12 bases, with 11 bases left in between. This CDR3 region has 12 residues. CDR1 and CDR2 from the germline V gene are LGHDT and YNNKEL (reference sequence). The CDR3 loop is CASSQEFSRPFF. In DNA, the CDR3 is TGTGCCAGCAGCCAAGAGTTTAGTCGACCTTTCTTT.

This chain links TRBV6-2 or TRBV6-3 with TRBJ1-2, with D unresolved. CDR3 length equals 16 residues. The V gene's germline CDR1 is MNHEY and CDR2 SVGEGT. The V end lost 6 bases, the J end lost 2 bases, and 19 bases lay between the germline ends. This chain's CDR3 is CASRPHVFWPNYGYTF. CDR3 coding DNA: TGTGCCAGCAGACCGCATGTCTTTTGGCCCAACTATGGCTACACCTTC.

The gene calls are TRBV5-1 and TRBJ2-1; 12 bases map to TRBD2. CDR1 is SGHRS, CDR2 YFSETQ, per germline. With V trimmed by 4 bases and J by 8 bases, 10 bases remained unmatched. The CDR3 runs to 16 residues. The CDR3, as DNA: TGCGCCAGCAGCGCCACTAGCGGGGGGCACTTCGATGAGCAGTTCTTC. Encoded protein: CASSATSGGHFDEQFF. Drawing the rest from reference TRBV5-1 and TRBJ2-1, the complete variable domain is KAGVTQTPRYLIKTRGQQVTLSCSPISGHRSVSWYQQTPGQGLQFLFEYFSETQRNKGNFPGRFSGRQFSNSRSEMNVSTLELGDSALYLCASSATSGGHFDEQFFGPGTRLTVL.

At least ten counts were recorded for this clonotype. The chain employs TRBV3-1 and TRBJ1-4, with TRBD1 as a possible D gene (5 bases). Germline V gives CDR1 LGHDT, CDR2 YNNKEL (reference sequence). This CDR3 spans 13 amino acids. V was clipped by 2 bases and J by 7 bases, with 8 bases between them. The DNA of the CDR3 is TGTGCCAGCAGCCAATGGCAGGGTGAAAAACTGTTTTTT. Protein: CASSQWQGEKLFF.

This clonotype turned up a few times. The CDR3 loop reads CASSFYRASYEQYF. CDR3 DNA: TGTGCCAGCAGCTTTTATCGGGCCTCCTACGAGCAGTACTTC. The chain employs TRBV5-5 and TRBJ2-7; D ambiguous. The CDR3 totals 14 residues. Germline CDR1 SGHKS, CDR2 YYEKEE (reference sequence). V lost 2 bases and J 0 bases, leaving 9 bases between the germline ends.

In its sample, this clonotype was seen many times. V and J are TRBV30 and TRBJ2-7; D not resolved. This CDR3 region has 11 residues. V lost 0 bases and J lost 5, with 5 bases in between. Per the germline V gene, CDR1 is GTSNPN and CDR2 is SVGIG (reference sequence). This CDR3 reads CAWSVVHEQYF. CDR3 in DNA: TGTGCCTGGAGTGTCGTCCACGAGCAGTACTTC.

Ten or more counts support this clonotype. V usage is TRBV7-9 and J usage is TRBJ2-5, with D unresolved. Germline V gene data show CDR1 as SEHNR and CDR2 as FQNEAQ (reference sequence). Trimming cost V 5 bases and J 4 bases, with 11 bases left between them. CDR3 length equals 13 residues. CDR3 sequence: CASSVGSGETQYF. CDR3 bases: TGTGCCAGCAGCGTAGGGTCTGGAGAGACCCAGTACTTC.

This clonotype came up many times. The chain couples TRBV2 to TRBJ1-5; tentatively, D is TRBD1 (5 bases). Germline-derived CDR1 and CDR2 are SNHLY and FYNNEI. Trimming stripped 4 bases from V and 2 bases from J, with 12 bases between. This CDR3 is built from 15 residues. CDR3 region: CASSVGGSGNQPQHF. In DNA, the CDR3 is TGTGCCAGCAGTGTCGGGGGGTCGGGCAATCAGCCCCAGCATTTT.

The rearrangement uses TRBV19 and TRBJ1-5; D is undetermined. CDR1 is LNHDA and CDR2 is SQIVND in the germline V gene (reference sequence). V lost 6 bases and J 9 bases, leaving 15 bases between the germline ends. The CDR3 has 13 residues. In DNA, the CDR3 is TGTGCCAGTAGAGGGCCCTCAATTTCGCCCCAGCATTTT. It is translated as CASRGPSISPQHF.

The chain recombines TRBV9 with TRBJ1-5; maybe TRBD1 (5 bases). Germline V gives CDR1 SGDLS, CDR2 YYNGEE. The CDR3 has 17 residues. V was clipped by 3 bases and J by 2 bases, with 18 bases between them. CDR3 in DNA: TGTGCCAGCAGCGAGGGGTTGCTCGGCGGGGGCAATCAGCCCCAGCATTTT. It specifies CASSEGLLGGGNQPQHF.

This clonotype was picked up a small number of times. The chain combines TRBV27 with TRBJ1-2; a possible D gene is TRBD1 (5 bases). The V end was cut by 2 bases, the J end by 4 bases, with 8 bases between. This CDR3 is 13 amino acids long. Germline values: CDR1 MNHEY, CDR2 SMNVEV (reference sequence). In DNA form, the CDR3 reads TGTGCCAGCAGTTTAGTGGGGACCTATGGCTACACCTTC. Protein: CASSLVGTYGYTF.

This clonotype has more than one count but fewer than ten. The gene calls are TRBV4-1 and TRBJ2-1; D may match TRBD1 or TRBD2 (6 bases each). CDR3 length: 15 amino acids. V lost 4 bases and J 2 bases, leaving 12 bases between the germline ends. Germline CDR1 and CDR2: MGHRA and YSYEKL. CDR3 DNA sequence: TGCGCCAGCAGCCGAGACGGGGGCCCCTACAATGAGCAGTTCTTC. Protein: CASSRDGGPYNEQFF.

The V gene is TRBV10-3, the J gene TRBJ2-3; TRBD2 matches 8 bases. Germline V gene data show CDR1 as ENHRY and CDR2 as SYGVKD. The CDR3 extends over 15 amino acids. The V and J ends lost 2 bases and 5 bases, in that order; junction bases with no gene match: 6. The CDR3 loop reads CAISEPRRGGDTQYF. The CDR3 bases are TGTGCCATCAGTGAGCCCCGCCGGGGGGGAGATACGCAGTATTTT.

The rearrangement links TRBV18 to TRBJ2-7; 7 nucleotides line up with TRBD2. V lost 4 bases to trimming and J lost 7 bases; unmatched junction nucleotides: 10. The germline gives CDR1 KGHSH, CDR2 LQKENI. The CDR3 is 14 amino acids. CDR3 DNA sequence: TGTGCCAGCTCACAAAGGGACCGCGGGGGAGAGCAGTACTTC. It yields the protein CASSQRDRGGEQYF.

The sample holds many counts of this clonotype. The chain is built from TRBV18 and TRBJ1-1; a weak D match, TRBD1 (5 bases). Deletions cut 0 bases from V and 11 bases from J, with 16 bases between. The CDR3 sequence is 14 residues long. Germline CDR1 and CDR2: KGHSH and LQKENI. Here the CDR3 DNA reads TGTGCCAGCTCACCACCTGCAGGGACTAGCGACGCTTTCTTT. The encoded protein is CASSPPAGTSDAFF.